The clone carrying this T cell receptor (beta chain) was seen only a few times. CD8+CD57+ cell expansion had been shown by flow cytometry in patients chosen for sequencing. V was clipped by 3 bases and J by 8 bases, with 8 bases between them. The germline CDR1 and CDR2 sequences are ENHRY and SYGVKD. CDR3 size: 13 residues. The record originates from a study of CD8+CD57+ T cells in acquired aplastic anemia. The template for TCR beta VDJ and CDR3 sequence profiling was genomic DNA. A single record per CDR3 protein comes from TCRdb applying MiXCR to the reads. Altogether 75,000 to 80,000 distinct CDR3 sequences are present, just over 70% being singletons, with the ten largest covering 65% to 85%.

The sequenced sample consisted of sorted CD4+, CD8+, or CD8+CD57+ T cells (not recorded which) from PBMCs. The chain links TRBV10-3 to TRBJ1-6; a weak D match, TRBD1 (6 bases). The source of this sequence is a human donor with aplastic anemia. The DNA of the CDR3 is TGTGCCATCAGTGACCGGACAGATTCACCCCTCCACTTT. This translates into CAISDRTDSPLHF.